This T cell receptor (beta chain) was identified in a study of Ad26.COV2.S vaccination and SARS-CoV-2 variants. Overall study results and limits: Analytic work on TCR breadth and depth might have understated the full extent of total T cell responses. CD8+ and CD4+ T cells specific for spike reportedly responded with substantial breadth after vaccination.

Germline V gene sequence: CDR1 SGHTS, CDR2 YDEGEE. V shed 0 bases, J shed 6 bases, and the junction held 7 bases outside the gene matches. The CDR3 is 15 amino acids. Sequencing used immunoSEQ multiplex PCR; TCRdb keeps in-frame clones, though not all of them. In the table there are 300,000 to 500,000 clones, less than 90% of which are singletons. The treatment here: roughly 18 received Ad26.COV2.S at low or high dose, single or two shots; several received placebo; per-sample allocation not given. Day 63 following the first vaccine or placebo injection was when the samples were taken. At a Boston site, the person donating was an adult of 18-55 years. The shot given was an Ad26 vector that makes Wuhan-strain SARS-CoV-2 spike. A remark on this clone: Antigen unknown.

The sample was peripheral blood, taken in a trial of Ad26.COV2.S vaccine versus placebo. The chain links TRBV5-8 to TRBJ2-7; 9 bases are a match to TRBD1. The clonotype originates from a person aged 18-65 years who received the Ad26.COV2.S COVID-19 vaccine or a placebo. The CDR3, as DNA: TGTGCCAGCAGCTTGGGGACAGGGGTCCCCCTCGAGCAGTACTTC. Protein: CASSLGTGVPLEQYF.